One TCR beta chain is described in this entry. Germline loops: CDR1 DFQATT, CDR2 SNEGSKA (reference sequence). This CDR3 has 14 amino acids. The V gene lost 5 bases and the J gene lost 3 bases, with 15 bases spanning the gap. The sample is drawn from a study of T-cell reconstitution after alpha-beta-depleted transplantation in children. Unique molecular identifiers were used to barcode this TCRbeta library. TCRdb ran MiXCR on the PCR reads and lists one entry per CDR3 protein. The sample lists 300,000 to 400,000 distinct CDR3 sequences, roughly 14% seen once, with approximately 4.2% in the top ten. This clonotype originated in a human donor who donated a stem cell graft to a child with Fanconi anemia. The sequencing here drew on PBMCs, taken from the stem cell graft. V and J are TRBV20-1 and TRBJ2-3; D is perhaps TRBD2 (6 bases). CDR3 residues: CSAGWGSGTDTQYF. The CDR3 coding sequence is TGCAGTGCTGGCTGGGGTAGCGGAACAGATACGCAGTATTTT.